These T cell receptor beta chains were read from a single sample in a study of T cells in Graves' hyperthyroidism and ophthalmopathy. MiXCR, run by TCRdb on the multiplex PCR reads, gives a single entry per CDR3 protein. This sample has approximately 590,000 distinct CDR3 sequences, with roughly 14% found just once. Sequenced: blood. Every receptor here comes from a woman aged 30 to 39 with Graves' hyperthyroidism. Both conserved end residues are part of each CDR3. Each record gives: D gene, clone size, V gene, J gene, CDR3 DNA, CDR3 protein. D genes are given only for firm matches. Clone size, where shown, is once, few, many, or a class for clones that have expanded.

d_gene: TRBD2; abundance: few; v_gene: TRBV20-1; j_gene: TRBJ2-3; CDR3nt: TGCAGTGCTCATGCGGCAGCGGGAGGGTACACAGATACGCAGTATTTT; CDR3aa: CSAHAAAGGYTDTQYF
d_gene: .; abundance: few; v_gene: TRBV20-1; j_gene: TRBJ1-5; CDR3nt: TGCAGTGCTAGAGATTCGAGTGTCGGGGGCGCGAGCAATCAGCCCCAGCATTTT; CDR3aa: CSARDSSVGGASNQPQHF
d_gene: .; abundance: few; v_gene: TRBV20-1; j_gene: TRBJ2-3; CDR3nt: TGCAGTGCTAGAGACAAGGTAGTGGGAGTTGGGATGAGCGATACGCAGTATTTT; CDR3aa: CSARDKVVGVGMSDTQYF
d_gene: TRBD2; abundance: .; v_gene: TRBV4-3; j_gene: TRBJ2-2; CDR3nt: TGCGCCAGCAGCCCCCGACTAGCGGGAGGCCGAGGAACCGGGGAGCTGTTTTTT; CDR3aa: CASSPRLAGGRGTGELFF
d_gene: .; abundance: .; v_gene: TRBV2; j_gene: TRBJ2-7; CDR3nt: TGTGCCAGCGCACAGACCTACGAGCAGTACTTC; CDR3aa: CASAQTYEQYF
d_gene: .; abundance: many; v_gene: TRBV18; j_gene: TRBJ2-1; CDR3nt: TGTGCCAGCTCACCATCGTGGGGGGTTGAAGACAATGAGCAGTTCTTC; CDR3aa: CASSPSWGVEDNEQFF
d_gene: .; abundance: few; v_gene: TRBV9; j_gene: TRBJ2-1; CDR3nt: TGTGCCAGCAGCGTTGGGACTCCCTCCGATGAGCAGTTCTTC; CDR3aa: CASSVGTPSDEQFF
d_gene: TRBD2; abundance: .; v_gene: TRBV6-6; j_gene: TRBJ2-3; CDR3nt: TGTGCCAGCAGTTACGGTAGCGGGGGGGGGGTAGATACGCAGTATTTT; CDR3aa: CASSYGSGGGVDTQYF
d_gene: .; abundance: many; v_gene: TRBV2; j_gene: TRBJ2-7; CDR3nt: TGTGCCAGCAAAGAGGCCCAGACCGTTTCCTACGAGCAGTACTTC; CDR3aa: CASKEAQTVSYEQYF
d_gene: .; abundance: many; v_gene: TRBV28; j_gene: TRBJ1-1; CDR3nt: TGTGCCAGCAGTCCGGGGAACAGGGTCTACACTGAAGCTTTCTTT; CDR3aa: CASSPGNRVYTEAFF
d_gene: .; abundance: few; v_gene: TRBV24-1; j_gene: TRBJ2-2; CDR3nt: TGTGCCACCACTAGCGACACCGGGGAGCTGTTTTTT; CDR3aa: CATTSDTGELFF
d_gene: .; abundance: few; v_gene: TRBV5-1; j_gene: TRBJ2-7; CDR3nt: TGCGCCAGCAGCTTGGCCCAAGCGGGTATCTCCTACGAGCAGTACTTC; CDR3aa: CASSLAQAGISYEQYF
d_gene: .; abundance: few; v_gene: TRBV12-3/TRBV12-4; j_gene: TRBJ1-2; CDR3nt: TGTGCCAGCAGCCCCCCTCAGGGCTCGGGCTACACCTTC; CDR3aa: CASSPPQGSGYTF
d_gene: TRBD1; abundance: .; v_gene: TRBV6-1; j_gene: TRBJ1-2; CDR3nt: TGTGCCAGCAGTCCCGGACAGGTGCCTACTAGGGGCTATGGCTACACCTTC; CDR3aa: CASSPGQVPTRGYGYTF
d_gene: TRBD2; abundance: .; v_gene: TRBV11-2; j_gene: TRBJ2-7; CDR3nt: TGTGCCAGCAGCTTCAGACTAGCGGGCGTCGAGCAGTACTTC; CDR3aa: CASSFRLAGVEQYF
d_gene: .; abundance: .; v_gene: TRBV7-9; j_gene: TRBJ2-1; CDR3nt: TGTGCCAGCAGCTTAGTCATTGCGCGGCTTAACTCCTACAATGAGCAGTTCTTC; CDR3aa: CASSLVIARLNSYNEQFF
d_gene: .; abundance: many; v_gene: TRBV12-3/TRBV12-4; j_gene: TRBJ1-1; CDR3nt: TGTGCCAGCACCACCTCGGCAGGGACGTCGATGAACACTGAAGCTTTCTTT; CDR3aa: CASTTSAGTSMNTEAFF
d_gene: TRBD1; abundance: many; v_gene: TRBV27; j_gene: TRBJ1-5; CDR3nt: TGTGCCAGCAGTTTAGGACAGGGGGTGCAGCCCCAGCATTTT; CDR3aa: CASSLGQGVQPQHF
d_gene: .; abundance: .; v_gene: TRBV20-1; j_gene: TRBJ2-7; CDR3nt: TGCAGTGCTAGGAGAGTAGTGGGTAGCTACGAGCAGTACTTC; CDR3aa: CSARRVVGSYEQYF
d_gene: .; abundance: few; v_gene: TRBV27; j_gene: TRBJ1-1; CDR3nt: TGTGCCAGCAGTCCGGCAAGAGGTGCTGAAGCTTTCTTT; CDR3aa: CASSPARGAEAFF
d_gene: .; abundance: many; v_gene: TRBV11-2; j_gene: TRBJ2-1; CDR3nt: TGTGCCAGCAGCTTAGATCCGAATCCTCCTGAGCAGTTCTTC; CDR3aa: CASSLDPNPPEQFF
d_gene: .; abundance: few; v_gene: TRBV24-1; j_gene: TRBJ2-2; CDR3nt: TGTGCCACCAGTTCCAGGCCGGCGGGAACCGGGGAGCTGTTTTTT; CDR3aa: CATSSRPAGTGELFF